Listed here is a single T cell receptor (beta chain). The antigen is unknown. Samples came from healthy bone marrow donors. Germline lookup yields CDR1 SGDLS and CDR2 YYNGEE. J gave up 4 bases and V 0 bases, and 2 bases lay outside the gene matches. The CDR3 is made up of 14 amino acids. The data were taken from a study of cytomegalovirus exposure and HLA in healthy donors. The study, taken as a whole, reports: Cytomegalovirus association was assigned to some 160 TCR beta chains. Testing in vitro showed a few CMV-associated chains specific for CMV antigens. Reportedly, diagnosis of cytomegalovirus status by the classifier showed high specificity and sensitivity.

This PCR relied on a set of 60 Vbeta primers and 13 Jbeta primers. Clones were read by immunoSEQ multiplex PCR, and TCRdb kept only the in-frame ones, dropping some. The data show tens of thousands of clones, over 70% seen once. The sequence derives from a human donor in good health. Sequencing was performed on PBMCs. This chain joins TRBV9 and TRBJ2-5, with TRBD2 identical over 8 bases. CDR3 residues: CASSVGLAGETQYF. In DNA form, the CDR3 reads TGTGCCAGCAGCGTAGGCCTAGCGGGAGAGACCCAGTACTTC.